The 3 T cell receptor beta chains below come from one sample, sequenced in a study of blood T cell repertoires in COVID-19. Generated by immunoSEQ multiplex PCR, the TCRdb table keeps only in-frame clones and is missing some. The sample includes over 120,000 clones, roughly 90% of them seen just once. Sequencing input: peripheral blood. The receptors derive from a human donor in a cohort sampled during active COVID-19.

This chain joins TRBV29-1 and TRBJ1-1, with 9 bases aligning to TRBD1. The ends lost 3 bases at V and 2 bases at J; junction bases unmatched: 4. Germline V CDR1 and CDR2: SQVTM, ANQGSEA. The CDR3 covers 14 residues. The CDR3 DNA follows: TGCAGCGTTGACTCGGGACAGGGTAACACTGAAGCTTTCTTT. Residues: CSVDSGQGNTEAFF.

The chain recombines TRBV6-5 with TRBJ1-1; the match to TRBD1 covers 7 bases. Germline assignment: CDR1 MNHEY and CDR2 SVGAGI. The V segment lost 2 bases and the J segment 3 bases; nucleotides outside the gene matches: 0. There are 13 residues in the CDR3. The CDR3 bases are TGTGCCAGCAGTTACGGGACAGACACTGAAGCTTTCTTT. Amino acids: CASSYGTDTEAFF.

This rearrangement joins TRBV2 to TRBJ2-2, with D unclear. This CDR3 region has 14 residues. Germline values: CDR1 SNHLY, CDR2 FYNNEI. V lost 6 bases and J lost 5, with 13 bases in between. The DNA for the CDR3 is TGTGCCAGCAGGCCGCAAAGGCGGACCGGGGAGCTGTTTTTT. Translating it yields CASRPQRRTGELFF. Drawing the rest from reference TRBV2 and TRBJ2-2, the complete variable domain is EPEVTQTPSHQVTQMGQEVILRCVPISNHLYFYWYRQILGQKVEFLVSFYNNEISEKSEIFDDQFSVERPDGSNFTLKIRSTKLEDSAMYFCASRPQRRTGELFFGEGSRLTVL.